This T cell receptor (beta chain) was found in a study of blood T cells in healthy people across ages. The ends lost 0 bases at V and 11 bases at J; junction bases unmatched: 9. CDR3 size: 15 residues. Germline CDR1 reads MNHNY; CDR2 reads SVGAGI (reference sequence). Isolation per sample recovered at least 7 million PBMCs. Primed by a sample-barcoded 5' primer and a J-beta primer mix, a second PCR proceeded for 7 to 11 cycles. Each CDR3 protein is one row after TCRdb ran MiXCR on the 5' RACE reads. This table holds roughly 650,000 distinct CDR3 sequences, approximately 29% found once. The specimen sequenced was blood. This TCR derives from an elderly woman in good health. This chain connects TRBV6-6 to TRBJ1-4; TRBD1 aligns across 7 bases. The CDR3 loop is CASSYSGDRAMKLFF. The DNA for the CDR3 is TGTGCCAGCAGTTACTCAGGAGACAGGGCTATGAAACTGTTTTTT.